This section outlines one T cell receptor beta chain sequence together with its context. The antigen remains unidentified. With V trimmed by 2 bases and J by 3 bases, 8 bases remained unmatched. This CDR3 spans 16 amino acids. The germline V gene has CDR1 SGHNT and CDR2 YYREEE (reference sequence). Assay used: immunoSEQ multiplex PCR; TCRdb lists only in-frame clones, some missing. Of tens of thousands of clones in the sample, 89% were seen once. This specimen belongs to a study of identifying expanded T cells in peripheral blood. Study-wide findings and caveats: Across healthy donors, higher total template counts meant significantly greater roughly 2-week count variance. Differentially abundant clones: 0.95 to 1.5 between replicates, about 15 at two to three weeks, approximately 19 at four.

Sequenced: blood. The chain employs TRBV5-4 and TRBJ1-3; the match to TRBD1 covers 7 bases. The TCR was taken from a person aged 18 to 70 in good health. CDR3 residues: CASSFIDPGGGNTIYF. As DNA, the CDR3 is TGTGCCAGCAGCTTCATCGACCCAGGGGGTGGAAACACCATATATTTT.